This TCR beta chain was recorded in a study of siplizumab effects on memory and regulatory T cells (dated by TCRdb to the late 2010s). Looking at the study overall: The study looked at the effect of siplizumab, an anti-CD2 antibody, on alloreactive T-cell subsets in allogeneic mixed lymphocyte reactions made from human PBMCs.

The study at large found these results: Sequences below about 10^-5 frequency were poorly captured, so only a minor fraction of alloreactive clones could be mapped to unstimulated subsets. Siplizumab significantly reduced the cumulative frequency of alloreactive sequences traceable to unstimulated CD4+ memory T cells. For roughly 75-95% of proliferating CD4+ or CD8+ clones, no naive or memory phenotype could be assigned. Unstimulated naive T cells appeared to be more diverse than memory T cells, and naive cells seemed to make a substantial contribution to the alloresponse. Among mappable alloreactive CD4+ clones, an average Treg-derived fraction of 68.8% was observed with siplizumab, compared with roughly 25% in control reactions. The suppressive function of proliferating Tregs from siplizumab cultures was not functionally confirmed.

With regard to this clone: The clone's antigen remains unknown. No base quality information exists; no much larger clone differs at one position.

TCRbeta CDR3 sequencing was performed on sorted unstimulated T cells and on proliferating T cells recovered from mixed lymphocyte reactions. Fresh whole blood from ten HLA-typed healthy donors was used as the source from which PBMCs were isolated. Libraries came from the immunoSEQ multiplex PCR assay. Roughly 10^5 TCR templates per sample were assayed on the deep sequencing platform. Genomic DNA extracted from sorted T cells was used for TCRbeta CDR3 sequencing. The study's own analysis went as follows. The R programming language was used for clonal analysis of TCRbeta CDR3 data. Comparing unstimulated samples against CFSE-low samples taken after the reaction was how alloreactive CD4+ and CD8+ clones were defined. Regulatory or non-regulatory origin of alloreactive CD4+ clones was assigned by matching sequences to the sorted unstimulated Treg and non-Treg repertoires. TCRdb provides this immuneACCESS table in a form limited to in-frame rearrangements. Some clones are lacking; in checked studies, under half of them reflect an unresolved V gene, and why the rest are absent is not known. D and trimming come from the DNA, and the V and J calls and clone size come from that table. The sample includes about 91,000 clones, with approximately 93% observed a single time. Over 5.5% of the sample is taken by the ten largest.

From the germline V gene, CDR1 is SGHAT and CDR2 is FQNNGV. CDR3 length: 14 amino acids, cysteine to phenylalanine. Only the CDR3 DNA stays, 42 bases, in frame from base 1. Trimming removed 4 bases from V and 7 bases from J; the gene matches leave 9 bases unexplained. The TCR was taken from a human donor in good health. This sequence uses TRBV11-2 and TRBJ2-7, and TRBD2 matches 8 of the central bases. The sample comprised CD8+ T cells sorted from blood. CDR3 protein: CASSSAGAREEQYF. The nucleotide sequence reads as follows: TGTGCCAGCAGCTCAGCGGGAGCGCGGGAAGAGCAGTACTTC. This CDR3, with the reference TRBV11-2 and TRBJ2-7 proteins standing in past its ends, gives the full variable domain EAGVAQSPRYKIIEKRQSVAFWCNPISGHATLYWYQQILGQGPKLLIQFQNNGVVDDSQLPKDRFSAERLKGVDSTLKIQPAKLEDSAVYLCASSSAGAREEQYFGPGTRLTVT.